This TCR beta chain derives from a study of T cell repertoires in cytomegalovirus infection. Study-wide background: TCR beta signatures that were public indicated CMV infection and matching HLA type.

TCRdb re-analysed the reads in MiXCR, keeping a single row per CDR3 protein. In the table there are around 100,000 distinct CDR3 sequences, roughly 41% of which are singletons. V gave up 0 bases and J gave up 6 bases, with 15 bases separating them. The CDR3 has 15 amino acids. The sample holds one count of this clonotype. The target antigen is unknown. This clonotype was sampled from a human donor in good health (CMV status not recorded). Some clones in this sample may be carry-over from other donors' samples. The sample consisted of CD8+ T cells from cultured PBMCs, taken from culture after CMV antigen stimulation. This chain uses TRBV12-3 or TRBV12-4 with TRBJ2-7; the D is unclear. Here the CDR3 DNA reads TGTGCCAGCAGTTTAGCGCTGGGCGGATCCGTCGAGCAGTACTTC. Its translation is CASSLALGGSVEQYF.